A single TCR beta chain is shown here with its context. The data derive from a study of blood T cell repertoires in COVID-19. About the study: The origin of the acute and convalescent COVID-19 samples was the United States, Italy and Spain. Nucleic acid was either cDNA or gDNA, and it came from T cells, B-cell-depleted T cells, or PBMCs.

The CDR3 sequence is 14 residues long. Germline CDR1 reads GTSNPN; CDR2 reads SVGIG (reference sequence). V shed 2 bases, J shed 0 bases, and the junction held 3 bases outside the gene matches. Libraries were prepared by immunoSEQ multiplex PCR; TCRdb keeps only in-frame clonotypes and omits some of them. Of 60,000 to 90,000 clones listed, 75% to 90% are singletons. Specimen: peripheral blood. This TCR was sampled from a human donor in a cohort sampled during active COVID-19. The rearrangement links TRBV30 to TRBJ1-2, with TRBD1 matching over 7 bases. CDR3: CAWSPGGSNYGYTF. DNA for the CDR3: TGTGCCTGGAGTCCAGGGGGTTCTAACTATGGCTACACCTTC.